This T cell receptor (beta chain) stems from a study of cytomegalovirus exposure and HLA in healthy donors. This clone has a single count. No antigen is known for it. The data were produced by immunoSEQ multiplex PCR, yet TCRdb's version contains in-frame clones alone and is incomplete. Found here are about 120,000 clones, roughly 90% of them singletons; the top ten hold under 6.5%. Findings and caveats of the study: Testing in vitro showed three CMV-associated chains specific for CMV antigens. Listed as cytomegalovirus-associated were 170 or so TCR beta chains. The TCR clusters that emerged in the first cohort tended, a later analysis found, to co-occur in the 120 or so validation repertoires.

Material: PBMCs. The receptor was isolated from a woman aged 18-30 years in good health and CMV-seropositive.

The CDR3 reads CASSLESIVAGKSGELFF. The CDR3 nucleotides read TGTGCCAGCAGCTTAGAGTCTATAGTGGCGGGAAAGTCCGGGGAGCTGTTTTTT. The chain is built from TRBV11-3 and TRBJ2-2; TRBD2 might be the D (6 bases). Germline values: CDR1 SGHNT, CDR2 YENEEA. V lost 0 bases to trimming and J lost 6 bases, with 20 bases between them. The CDR3 runs 18 residues.